The rows below give T cell receptor beta chains drawn from one sample of a study of OX40 agonist ivuxolimab in advanced cancers. TCRdb keeps only in-frame clones here, not all; method: immunoSEQ multiplex PCR. The data contain nearly 60,000 clones, approximately 78% of them singletons. The specimen comprised CD4+ or CD8+ T cells sorted from blood, sampled in a trial of the OX40 agonist ivuxolimab. The receptors were gathered from an adult with an advanced solid tumor such as melanoma, head and neck, liver or kidney cancer. CDR3s include the opening cysteine and the closing phenylalanine or tryptophan. The D gene is left open where the match is weak. Clone size, where shown, is once, few, many, or a class for clones that have expanded.

j_gene,abundance,d_gene,v_gene,CDR3aa,CDR3nt
TRBJ2-3,-,-,TRBV5-1,CASSLVGTDDTQYF,TGCGCCAGCAGCTTGGTCGGGACGGATGATACGCAGTATTTT
TRBJ2-3,-,-,TRBV19,CASSTGEDRTTDTQYF,TGTGCCAGTAGTACGGGTGAGGACAGAACTACAGATACGCAGTATTTT
TRBJ2-1,few,TRBD2,TRBV10-1,CASTGDKLAGYHEQFF,TGCGCCAGCACCGGTGACAAACTAGCGGGGTACCATGAGCAGTTCTTC
TRBJ2-5,-,TRBD2,TRBV6-1,CAIAGGSLIKTQYF,TGTGCCATCGCGGGAGGGTCGCTAATAAAGACCCAGTACTTC
TRBJ1-3,-,-,TRBV28,CASSLYRHSSGNTIYF,TGTGCCAGCAGTTTATACCGACACAGCTCTGGAAACACCATATATTTT
TRBJ1-5,-,-,TRBV15,CATSRERGMGNQPQHF,TGTGCCACCAGCAGAGAAAGGGGAATGGGCAATCAGCCCCAGCATTTT
TRBJ2-2,few,TRBD2,TRBV25-1,CASSEYRLAGGTGELFF,TGTGCCAGCAGTGAATACCGACTAGCGGGGGGCACCGGGGAGCTGTTTTTT
TRBJ2-7,-,-,TRBV6-1,CASSLAPYYEQYF,TGTGCCAGCAGCTTAGCCCCCTACTACGAGCAGTACTTC
TRBJ1-4,-,-,TRBV28,CASSLWGNTNEKLFF,TGTGCCAGCAGTTTATGGGGGAACACTAATGAAAAACTGTTTTTT
TRBJ2-5,-,-,TRBV19,CASSIGGKETQYF,TGTGCCAGTAGTATCGGAGGGAAAGAGACCCAGTACTTC
TRBJ1-3,-,TRBD1,TRBV10-2,CASSAGQFHSGNTIYF,TGCGCCAGCAGTGCGGGACAGTTTCATTCTGGAAACACCATATATTTT
TRBJ2-3,-,-,TRBV19,CASRPGVSDTQYF,TGTGCCAGTAGGCCCGGGGTATCAGATACGCAGTATTTT
TRBJ1-5,-,-,TRBV15,CATSRTTEQPQHF,TGTGCCACCAGCCGTACGACAGAACAGCCCCAGCATTTT
TRBJ2-5,-,TRBD2,TRBV6-1,CASSDGGGWETQYF,TGTGCCAGCAGTGATGGGGGGGGTTGGGAGACCCAGTACTTC
TRBJ2-1,-,-,TRBV10-1,CASSEELMGSEQFF,TGCGCCAGCAGTGAAGAGTTAATGGGTAGTGAGCAGTTCTTC
TRBJ1-2,-,TRBD1,TRBV5-1,CASSPDRVRGYTF,TGCGCCAGCAGCCCGGACAGGGTTCGTGGCTACACCTTC
TRBJ2-2,-,-,TRBV18,CASSPPAQGSPGELFF,TGTGCCAGCTCACCGCCGGCACAGGGATCCCCCGGGGAGCTGTTTTTT
TRBJ2-4,-,-,TRBV11-2,CASSTGTIKTKNIQYF,TGTGCCAGCAGCACGGGGACGATTAAAACCAAAAACATTCAGTACTTC
TRBJ1-2,-,TRBD1,TRBV5-4,CASSWTGTSYGYTF,TGTGCCAGCAGCTGGACAGGGACCTCCTATGGCTACACCTTC
TRBJ2-7,-,-,TRBV11-3,CASSLAGPYEQYF,TGTGCCAGCAGCTTAGCGGGCCCCTACGAGCAGTACTTC
TRBJ1-2,-,-,TRBV2,CASSEQGSGYGYTF,TGTGCCAGCAGTGAACAGGGCTCCGGGTATGGCTACACCTTC
TRBJ1-6,-,-,TRBV6-1,CASSPDSIYNSPLHF,TGTGCCAGCAGTCCCGACAGCATCTATAATTCACCCCTCCACTTT
TRBJ1-1,-,-,TRBV21-1,CASSKVTGANTEAFF,TGTGCCAGCAGCAAAGTAACAGGGGCGAACACTGAAGCTTTCTTT
TRBJ2-1,-,TRBD1,TRBV9,CASSPRQGALGHEQFF,TGTGCCAGCAGCCCGAGACAGGGGGCTTTGGGACATGAGCAGTTCTTC
TRBJ2-5,few,-,TRBV11-2,CASSLVGGAQETQYF,TGTGCCAGCAGCTTAGTTGGGGGGGCCCAAGAGACCCAGTACTTC
TRBJ1-1,-,TRBD1,TRBV27,CASSQSGGSGAFF,TGTGCCAGCAGTCAGTCAGGGGGCTCGGGAGCTTTCTTT
TRBJ2-1,-,-,TRBV6-1,CASSPNNEQFF,TGTGCCAGCAGTCCTAACAATGAGCAGTTCTTC
TRBJ2-7,-,-,TRBV10-3,CAISESRTGFYEQYF,TGTGCCATCAGTGAGTCCCGGACGGGCTTCTACGAGCAGTACTTC
TRBJ2-5,-,TRBD2,TRBV7-7,CASSQGTSGGLETQYF,TGTGCCAGCAGCCAAGGGACTAGCGGGGGCTTGGAGACCCAGTACTTC
TRBJ2-3,-,-,TRBV2,CASSSTEHPTDTQYF,TGTGCCAGCAGTTCGACGGAACACCCCACAGATACGCAGTATTTT
TRBJ1-6,-,-,TRBV6-6,CASSYDQPDNSPLHF,TGTGCCAGCAGTTACGATCAGCCGGATAATTCACCCCTCCACTTT
TRBJ2-1,-,-,TRBV4-2,CASSQDFGEQFF,TGTGCCAGCAGCCAAGACTTTGGTGAGCAGTTCTTC
TRBJ2-3,-,-,TRBV2,CALSTGGTDTQYF,TGTGCCCTTTCGACTGGAGGCACAGATACGCAGTATTTT
TRBJ2-7,-,-,TRBV6-5,CASSDWGAAYEQYF,TGTGCCAGCAGTGACTGGGGGGCCGCGTACGAGCAGTACTTC
TRBJ1-1,-,-,TRBV5-1,CASSTGLRNTEAFF,TGCGCCAGCAGCACGGGGTTACGGAACACTGAAGCTTTCTTT
TRBJ2-3,few,-,TRBV25-1,CAGGPPGTDTQYF,TGTGCCGGCGGGCCCCCCGGGACAGATACGCAGTATTTT
TRBJ2-7,-,TRBD2,TRBV7-9,CASSKGLAGYEQYF,TGTGCCAGCAGCAAGGGACTAGCGGGGTACGAGCAGTACTTC
TRBJ1-1,-,-,TRBV6-5,CASSYLPGSAEAFF,TGTGCCAGCAGTTATCTGCCAGGGTCCGCTGAAGCTTTCTTT
TRBJ1-6,-,TRBD1,TRBV18,CASSLGTARDSPLHF,TGTGCCAGCTCACTCGGGACAGCGCGGGACTCACCCCTCCACTTT
TRBJ2-2,-,TRBD2,TRBV5-1,CASSLFLAGTGELFF,TGCGCCAGCAGCTTGTTTCTAGCGGGGACCGGGGAGCTGTTTTTT
TRBJ2-5,-,-,TRBV4-1,CASSPVEEGVSGTQYF,TGCGCCAGCAGCCCGGTAGAGGAGGGAGTATCGGGAACCCAGTACTTC
TRBJ2-3,-,TRBD2,TRBV11-2,CASSLSAGTRITDTQYF,TGTGCCAGCAGCCTATCCGCCGGGACTAGAATCACAGATACGCAGTATTTT
TRBJ2-7,few,-,TRBV6-5,CASSPDTGFSYEQYF,TGTGCCAGCAGCCCCGATACAGGGTTTTCCTACGAGCAGTACTTC
TRBJ2-3,-,-,TRBV4-1,CASSQLRGSSDTQYF,TGCGCCAGCAGCCAGCTGAGGGGGTCCTCAGATACGCAGTATTTT